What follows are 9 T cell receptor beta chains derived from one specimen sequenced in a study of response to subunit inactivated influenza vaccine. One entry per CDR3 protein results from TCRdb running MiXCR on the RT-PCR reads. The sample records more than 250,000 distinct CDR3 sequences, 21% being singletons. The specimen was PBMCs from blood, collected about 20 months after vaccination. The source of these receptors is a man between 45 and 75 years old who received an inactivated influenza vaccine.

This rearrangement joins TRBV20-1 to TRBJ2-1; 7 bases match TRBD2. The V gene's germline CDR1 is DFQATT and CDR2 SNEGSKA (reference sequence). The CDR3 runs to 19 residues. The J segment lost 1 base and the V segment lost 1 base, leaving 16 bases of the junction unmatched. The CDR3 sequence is CSARGTVAGEGRSYNEQFF. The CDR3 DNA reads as TGCAGTGCTAGAGGTACGGTGGCGGGAGAGGGAAGGTCCTACAATGAGCAGTTCTTC.

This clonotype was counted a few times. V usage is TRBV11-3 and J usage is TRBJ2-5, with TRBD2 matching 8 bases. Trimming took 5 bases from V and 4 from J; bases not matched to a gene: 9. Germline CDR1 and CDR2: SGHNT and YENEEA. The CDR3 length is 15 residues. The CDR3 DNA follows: TGTGCCAGCAGCATCGGGAGCGGGAGATTAGAGACCCAGTACTTC. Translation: CASSIGSGRLETQYF.

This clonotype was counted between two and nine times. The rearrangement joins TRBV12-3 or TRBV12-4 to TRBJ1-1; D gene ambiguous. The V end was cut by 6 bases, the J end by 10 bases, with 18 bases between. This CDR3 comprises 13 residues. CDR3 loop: CASSPGPLSGAFF. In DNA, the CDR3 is TGTGCCAGCAGCCCCGGACCCCTTTCTGGAGCTTTCTTT.

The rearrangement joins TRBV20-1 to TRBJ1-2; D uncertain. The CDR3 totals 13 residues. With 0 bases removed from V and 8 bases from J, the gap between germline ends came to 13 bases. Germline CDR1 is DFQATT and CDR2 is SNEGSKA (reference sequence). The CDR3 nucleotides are TGCAGTGCTAGAGAAATCGGTAGTGACGGCTACACCTTC. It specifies CSAREIGSDGYTF.

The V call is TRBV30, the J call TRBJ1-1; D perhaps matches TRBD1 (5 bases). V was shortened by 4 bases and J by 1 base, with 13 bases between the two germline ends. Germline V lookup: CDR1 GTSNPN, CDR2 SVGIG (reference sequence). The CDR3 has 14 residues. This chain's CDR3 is CAWTRGLPNTEAFF. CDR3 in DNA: TGTGCCTGGACAAGGGGACTTCCGAACACTGAAGCTTTCTTT.

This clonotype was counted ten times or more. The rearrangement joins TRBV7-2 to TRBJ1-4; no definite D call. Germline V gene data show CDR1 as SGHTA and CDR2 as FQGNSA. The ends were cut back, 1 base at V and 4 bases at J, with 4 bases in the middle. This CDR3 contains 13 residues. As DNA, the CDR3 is TGTGCCAGCAGCTTAGACCGTAATGAAAAACTGTTTTTT. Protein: CASSLDRNEKLFF.

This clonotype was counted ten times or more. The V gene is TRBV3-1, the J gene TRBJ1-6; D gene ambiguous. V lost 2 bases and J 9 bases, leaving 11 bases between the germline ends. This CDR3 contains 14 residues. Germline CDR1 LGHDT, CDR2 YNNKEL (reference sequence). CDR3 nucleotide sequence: TGTGCCAGCAGCCAAACAAGGTCGGGTTCACCCCTCCACTTT. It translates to CASSQTRSGSPLHF.

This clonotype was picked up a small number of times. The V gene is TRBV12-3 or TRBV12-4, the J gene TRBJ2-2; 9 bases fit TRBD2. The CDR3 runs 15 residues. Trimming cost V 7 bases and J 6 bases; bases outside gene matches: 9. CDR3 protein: CASTLAGVFAGELFF. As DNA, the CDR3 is TGTGCCAGCACCTTAGCGGGAGTTTTTGCCGGGGAGCTGTTTTTT.

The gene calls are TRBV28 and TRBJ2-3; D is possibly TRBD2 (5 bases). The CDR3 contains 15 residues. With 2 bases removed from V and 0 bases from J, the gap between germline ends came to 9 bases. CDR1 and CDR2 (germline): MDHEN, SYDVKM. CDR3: CASSLMPSSTDTQYF. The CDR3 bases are TGTGCCAGCAGTTTAATGCCTAGCAGCACAGATACGCAGTATTTT.